This T cell receptor (beta chain) is from a study of Graves' ophthalmopathy and Graves' hyperthyroidism (dated by TCRdb to 2016 to 2018). Background on the whole study: Hyperthyroidism was defined as stable when no progression to ophthalmopathy occurred within 18 months of follow-up. To tell Graves' ophthalmopathy apart from Graves' hyperthyroidism, and to predict which patients would progress to ophthalmopathy, the study relied on TCR beta repertoire signatures. In total, approximately 130 blood samples were TCR-sequenced: 40 to 45 ophthalmopathy, approximately 80 hyperthyroidism and approximately 17 hyperthyroidism-to-ophthalmopathy patients. To explore V-J signatures that separate ophthalmopathy from hyperthyroidism, a discovery set of approximately 100 patients was enrolled, consisting of 40 to 45 with ophthalmopathy and approximately 60 with stable hyperthyroidism. An independent validation cohort comprised some 18 hyperthyroidism patients and over 15 patients who later progressed from hyperthyroidism to ophthalmopathy. In about six hyperthyroidism patients, the T-cell repertoires found in thyroid tissue were compared with those found in blood. Once sampling was done, hyperthyroidism patients were given methimazole at a starting dose of 30 mg daily, while ophthalmopathy patients were given high-dose intravenous methylprednisolone.

About this clonotype: What this receptor recognizes is not known. Qualities for individual bases were not recorded, and no much larger clone is one base off.

Results the study describes overall, beyond this receptor: In validation, the model predicted ophthalmopathy progression with about 71% sensitivity and roughly 72% specificity; some 13 predicted patients were CT-confirmed with GO in a median of about 6.2 months. In cross-validation, the 13-signature model distinguished ophthalmopathy from stable hyperthyroidism with 85% to 90% sensitivity and about 81% specificity, and in the test set the corresponding values were approximately 80% and 68%. Most expanded thyroid clonotypes with frequency above 0.001 were also detected in blood, suggesting blood repertoires may reflect the thyroid immune response. Sample size was not statistically predetermined, and group allocation was not concealed from the investigators.

For repertoire sequencing, the TCR beta CDR3 regions were amplified from RNA transcripts. HTBI primers and the Qiagen OneStep RT-PCR kit were used in a first-round RT-PCR, which was followed by a second-round multiplex PCR, size selection and purification. Libraries were sequenced paired-end with 100 bp reads on an Illumina HiSeq2000. Per the source publication's procedure: SOAPnuke was used to process the reads, removing any read that contained adapters or uncalled bases, had a mean Phred below 15, or lacked an exact match to the constant primer or identifier. COPE v1.2.5 was used to merge the high-quality paired reads. Unique nucleotide sequences were defined as clonotypes and aligned to IMGT TRB V, D and J references using MiTCR v1.1. Only V-J combinations with frequency above 0.0001 were analysed, covering about 99% of repertoires. For each V-J combination, a TCR clonal expansion and chaos score was defined as F50 clonal expansion divided by the chaos observed in the TCRdist matrix. Features were reduced by Welch's t-statistics and random forest to around 14 V-J combinations, which fed a naive Bayes classifier. Thyroid-blood repertoire similarity was quantified with the Morisita-Horn index. TCRdb handled the public reads itself, with Q25 trimming in fastp and clone calling in MiXCR, and kept productive beta chains. Here each entry gathers all rows of one CDR3 protein and keeps the most common genes and DNA. What appears here as the V and J calls and clone size reflects TCRdb's work, not the paper's. The sample table holds 900,000 to 1,200,000 distinct CDR3 sequences, of which roughly 35% were seen once. 11% of the sample belongs to the ten largest clones.

The CDR3 starts with the cysteine, ends with the phenylalanine, and has 11 residues. Of the read, only the CDR3 DNA is kept; its 33 bases are in frame from base 1. CDR1 and CDR2, per the germline V gene, are MGHDK and SYGVNS. V is clipped by 6 bases and J by 9 bases, and the sequence between their germline boundaries is 8 bases long. Hyperthyroidism patients were newly diagnosed, were aged 18 to 65 years, and had a disease duration under 2 months. Patients with other autoimmune diseases, uncontrolled infections, pregnancy or lactation were excluded from the study. Diagnosis relied on clinical symptoms, serum thyroxine, TRAb, thyroid ultrasound and orbital computed tomography. Trizol reagent was used to extract the total RNA, and its quality was then checked on an Agilent 2100 Bioanalyzer.

The TCR originated in an adult man with Graves' hyperthyroidism. The chain is made from TRBV25-1 and TRBJ2-2; confidence is insufficient to name the D gene. Sequenced input: peripheral blood or thyroid tissue (not recorded which). The sequence in DNA is TGTGCCAGCAGCCCCAAGTGGGAGCTGTTTTTT. This translates into CASSPKWELFF. The reference TRBV25-1 and TRBJ2-2 proteins fill in what lies around the CDR3, so the full variable domain reads EADIYQTPRYLVIGTGKKITLECSQTMGHDKMYWYQQDPGMELHLIHYSYGVNSTEKGDLSSESTVSRIRTEHFPLTLESARPSHTSQYLCASSPKWELFFGEGSRLTVL.